These 8 T cell receptor beta chains were sequenced from one sample in a study of cytomegalovirus exposure and HLA in healthy donors. The PCR had 60 Vbeta and 13 Jbeta primers. Only in-frame clones appear in the TCRdb table, and some are missing; sequencing was by immunoSEQ multiplex PCR. The profile shows tens of thousands of clones, around 80% of them singletons. Sequencing input: PBMCs. The receptors shown here come from a man aged 18 to 30 in good health and CMV-seronegative.

This chain uses TRBV14 with TRBJ2-3; weak D call: TRBD2 (5 bases). The germline CDR1 and CDR2 sequences are SGHDN and FVKESK. Trimming cost V 4 bases and J 6 bases, with 23 bases left between them. The CDR3 sequence is 17 residues long. The CDR3 DNA sequence: TGTGCCAGCAGCCCCCGGGTCGGCGGACGGGGAACGGATACGCAGTATTTT. It is translated as CASSPRVGGRGTDTQYF.

The chain couples TRBV9 to TRBJ1-3; possibly TRBD1 for D (6 bases). Germline CDR1 and CDR2: SGDLS and YYNGEE. The V gene lost 0 bases and the J gene lost 0 bases, with 13 bases spanning the gap. The CDR3 extends over 17 amino acids. The CDR3 here is CASSVAGQGTSGNTIYF. CDR3 in DNA: TGTGCCAGCAGCGTAGCTGGGCAGGGGACCTCTGGAAACACCATATATTTT.

CDR3 in DNA: TGCGCCAGCAGCTTGAGGACACACTACGAGCAGTACTTC. Encoded protein: CASSLRTHYEQYF. V usage is TRBV5-1 and J usage is TRBJ2-7; D may be TRBD1 (5 bases). V lost 1 base, J lost 3 bases, and 8 bases lay in between. The CDR3 runs to 13 residues. CDR1 and CDR2 (germline): SGHRS, YFSETQ.

The sample holds one count of this clone. This rearrangement joins TRBV27 to TRBJ1-5; D is uncertain. V lost 4 bases and J lost 1, with 14 bases in between. The CDR3 consists of 16 residues. In germline, CDR1 is MNHEY, CDR2 SMNVEV (reference sequence). CDR3: CASSSLNSRSNQPQHF. The CDR3 DNA follows: TGTGCCAGCAGTTCCTTAAACAGTCGAAGCAATCAGCCCCAGCATTTT.

The chain combines TRBV2 with TRBJ2-5; TRBD1 matches at 7 bases. The junction had 0 bases not matched to a gene; V was cut back by 11 bases and J by 0 bases. Germline V gives CDR1 SNHLY, CDR2 FYNNEI. The CDR3 runs to 11 residues. The CDR3 sequence is CAGQDQETQYF. CDR3 DNA: TGTGCCGGACAGGACCAAGAGACCCAGTACTTC.

The rearrangement uses TRBV7-8 and TRBJ2-7; TRBD1 matches 7 bases. V trimming: 4 bases; J trimming: 8 bases; junction bases outside the gene matches: 17. There are 16 residues in the CDR3. Germline V gene data show CDR1 as SGHVS and CDR2 as FQNEAQ. Here the CDR3 DNA reads TGTGCCAGCAGCTCTGACAGGGTGCTACCCCTTTTGAAGCAGTACTTC. Translation: CASSSDRVLPLLKQYF.

This chain connects TRBV19 to TRBJ2-6, with D perhaps matching TRBD1 (6 bases). This CDR3 spans 16 amino acids. V was pared by 6 bases and J by 0 bases, with 12 bases between. The V gene's germline CDR1 is LNHDA and CDR2 SQIVND (reference sequence). As DNA, the CDR3 is TGTGCCAGTAGACAGGGCTTCCCCTCTGGGGCCAACGTCCTGACTTTC. This gives the protein CASRQGFPSGANVLTF. Full variable domain (rest looked up from reference TRBV19 and TRBJ2-6): DGGITQSPKYLFRKEGQNVTLSCEQNLNHDAMYWYRQDPGQGLRLIYYSQIVNDFQKGDIAEGYSVSREKKESFPLTVTSAQKNPTAFYLCASRQGFPSGANVLTFGAGSRLTVL.

This chain joins TRBV19 and TRBJ1-2; TRBD1 might be the D (6 bases). CDR1 is LNHDA, CDR2 SQIVND, per germline (reference sequence). The CDR3 runs 17 residues. V lost 7 bases to trimming and J lost 1 base, with 22 bases between them. The CDR3 bases are TGTGCCAGTAAAGCAGGGGTTAAGAGGAACAATAACTATGGCTACACCTTC. Translation: CASKAGVKRNNNYGYTF.